Included here is one T cell receptor beta chain sequence, with context. This entry comes from a study of cytomegalovirus exposure and HLA in healthy donors. On the study more broadly: There were around 390 genotyped donors. Of these, 75% to 90% fell in the genetic ancestry cluster associated with self-reported Caucasian donors.

PCR amplification relied on 60 Vbeta primers (plus 13 Jbeta primers). Assay: immunoSEQ multiplex PCR; the TCRdb copy retains only in-frame clones and omits some. The table includes roughly 100,000 clones, under 85% detected once. Deletions cut 10 bases from V and 2 bases from J, with 18 bases between. The CDR3 covers 15 residues. The germline gives CDR1 LNHDA, CDR2 SQIVND (reference sequence). The receptor was isolated from a man aged 40-55 years in good health and CMV-seronegative. Sequenced sample: PBMCs. The chain uses TRBV19 and TRBJ2-1, with D maybe TRBD2 (5 bases). The CDR3 region has the DNA TGTGCCACTCTTTCTAGCCGCCCAGCCTACAATGAGCAGTTCTTC. This gives the protein CATLSSRPAYNEQFF.